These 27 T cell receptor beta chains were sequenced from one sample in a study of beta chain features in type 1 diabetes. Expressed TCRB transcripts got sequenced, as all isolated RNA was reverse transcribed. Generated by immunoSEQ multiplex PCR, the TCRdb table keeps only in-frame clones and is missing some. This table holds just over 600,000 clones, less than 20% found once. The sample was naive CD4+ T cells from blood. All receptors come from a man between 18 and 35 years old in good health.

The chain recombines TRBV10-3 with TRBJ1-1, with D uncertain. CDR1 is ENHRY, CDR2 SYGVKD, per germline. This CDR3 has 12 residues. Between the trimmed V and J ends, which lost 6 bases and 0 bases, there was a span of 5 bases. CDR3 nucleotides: TGTGCCATCAGAAGTTTGAACACTGAAGCTTTCTTT. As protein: CAIRSLNTEAFF.

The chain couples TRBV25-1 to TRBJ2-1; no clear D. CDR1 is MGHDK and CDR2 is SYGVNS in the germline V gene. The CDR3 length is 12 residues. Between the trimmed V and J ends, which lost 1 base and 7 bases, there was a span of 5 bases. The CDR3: CASSESENEQFF. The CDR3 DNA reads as TGTGCCAGCAGTGAATCTGAGAATGAGCAGTTCTTC.

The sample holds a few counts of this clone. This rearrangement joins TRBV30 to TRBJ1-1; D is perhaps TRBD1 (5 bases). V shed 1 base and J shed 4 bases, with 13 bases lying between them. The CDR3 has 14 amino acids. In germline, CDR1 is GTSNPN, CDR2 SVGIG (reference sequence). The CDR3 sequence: CAWSGPQGVTEAFF. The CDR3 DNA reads TGTGCCTGGAGTGGCCCCCAGGGAGTCACTGAAGCTTTCTTT.

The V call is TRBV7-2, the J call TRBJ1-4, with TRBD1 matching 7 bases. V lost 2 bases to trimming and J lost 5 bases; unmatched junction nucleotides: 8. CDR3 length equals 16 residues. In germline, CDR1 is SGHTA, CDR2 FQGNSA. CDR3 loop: CASSLRVVRGNEKLFF. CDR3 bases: TGTGCCAGCAGCTTACGGGTTGTCAGGGGGAATGAAAAACTGTTTTTT. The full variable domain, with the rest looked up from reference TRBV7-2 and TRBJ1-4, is GAGVSQSPSNKVTEKGKDVELRCDPISGHTALYWYRQSLGQGLEFLIYFQGNSAPDKSGLPSDRFSAERTGGSVSTLTIQRTQQEDSAVYLCASSLRVVRGNEKLFFGSGTQLSVL.

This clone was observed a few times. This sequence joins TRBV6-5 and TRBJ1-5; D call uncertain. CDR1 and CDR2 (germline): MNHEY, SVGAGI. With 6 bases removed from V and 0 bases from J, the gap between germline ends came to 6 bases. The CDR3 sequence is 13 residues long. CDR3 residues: CASSSYSNQPQHF. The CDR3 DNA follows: TGTGCCAGCAGCTCTTATAGCAATCAGCCCCAGCATTTT.

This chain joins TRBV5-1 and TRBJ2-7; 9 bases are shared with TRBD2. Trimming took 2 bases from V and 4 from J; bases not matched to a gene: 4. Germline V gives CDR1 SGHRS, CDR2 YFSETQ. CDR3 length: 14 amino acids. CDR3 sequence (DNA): TGCGCCAGCAGCTTCGATAGCGGGAGTTACGAGCAGTACTTC. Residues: CASSFDSGSYEQYF. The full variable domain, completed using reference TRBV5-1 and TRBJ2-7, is KAGVTQTPRYLIKTRGQQVTLSCSPISGHRSVSWYQQTPGQGLQFLFEYFSETQRNKGNFPGRFSGRQFSNSRSEMNVSTLELGDSALYLCASSFDSGSYEQYFGPGTRLTVT.

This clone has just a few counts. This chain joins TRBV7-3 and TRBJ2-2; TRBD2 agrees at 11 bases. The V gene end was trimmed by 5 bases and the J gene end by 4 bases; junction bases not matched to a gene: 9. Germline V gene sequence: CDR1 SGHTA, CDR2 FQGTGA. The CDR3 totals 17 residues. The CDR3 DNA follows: TGTGCCAGCAGCCCCGGGACTAGCGGACTGGGCACCGGGGAGCTGTTTTTT. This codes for CASSPGTSGLGTGELFF.

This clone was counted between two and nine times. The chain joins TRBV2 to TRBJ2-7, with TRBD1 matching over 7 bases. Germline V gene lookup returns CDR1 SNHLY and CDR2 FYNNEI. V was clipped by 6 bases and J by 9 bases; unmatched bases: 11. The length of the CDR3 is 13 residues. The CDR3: CASSGDRDGAQYF. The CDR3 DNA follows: TGTGCCAGCAGCGGAGACAGGGATGGGGCGCAGTACTTC.

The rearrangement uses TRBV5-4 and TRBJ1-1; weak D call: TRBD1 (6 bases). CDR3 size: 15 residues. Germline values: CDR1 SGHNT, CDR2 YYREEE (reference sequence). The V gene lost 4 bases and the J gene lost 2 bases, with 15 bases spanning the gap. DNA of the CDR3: TGTGCCAGCAGCACCTACCAGGGGCTAAACACTGAAGCTTTCTTT. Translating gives CASSTYQGLNTEAFF.

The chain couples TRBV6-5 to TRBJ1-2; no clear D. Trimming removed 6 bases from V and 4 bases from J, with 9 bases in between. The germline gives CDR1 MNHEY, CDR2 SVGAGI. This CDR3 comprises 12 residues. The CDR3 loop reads CASRQPFYGYTF. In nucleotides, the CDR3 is TGTGCCAGCAGACAGCCCTTCTATGGCTACACCTTC.

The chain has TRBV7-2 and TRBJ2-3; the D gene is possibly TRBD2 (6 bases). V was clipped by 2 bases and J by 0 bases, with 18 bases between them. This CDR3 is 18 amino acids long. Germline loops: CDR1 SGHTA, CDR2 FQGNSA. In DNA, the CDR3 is TGTGCCAGCAGCTTAAGGGCTGTGCGGGAAACTAGCACAGATACGCAGTATTTT. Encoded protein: CASSLRAVRETSTDTQYF.

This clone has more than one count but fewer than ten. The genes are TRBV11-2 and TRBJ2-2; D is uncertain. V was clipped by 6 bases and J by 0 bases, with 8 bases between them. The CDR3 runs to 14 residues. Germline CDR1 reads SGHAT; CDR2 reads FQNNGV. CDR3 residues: CASRGASNTGELFF. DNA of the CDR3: TGTGCCAGCAGAGGAGCGTCGAACACCGGGGAGCTGTTTTTT.

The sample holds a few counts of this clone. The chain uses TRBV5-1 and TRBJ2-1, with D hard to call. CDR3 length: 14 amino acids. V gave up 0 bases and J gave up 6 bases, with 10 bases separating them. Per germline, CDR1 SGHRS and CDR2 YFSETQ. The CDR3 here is CASSLDILSNEQFF. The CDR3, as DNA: TGCGCCAGCAGCTTGGACATACTCAGCAATGAGCAGTTCTTC.

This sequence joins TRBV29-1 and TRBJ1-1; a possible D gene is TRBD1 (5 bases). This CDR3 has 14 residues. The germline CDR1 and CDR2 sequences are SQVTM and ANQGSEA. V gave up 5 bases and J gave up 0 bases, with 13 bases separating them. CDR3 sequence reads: CSVRQGGVNTEAFF. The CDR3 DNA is TGCAGCGTTAGGCAGGGAGGAGTGAACACTGAAGCTTTCTTT.

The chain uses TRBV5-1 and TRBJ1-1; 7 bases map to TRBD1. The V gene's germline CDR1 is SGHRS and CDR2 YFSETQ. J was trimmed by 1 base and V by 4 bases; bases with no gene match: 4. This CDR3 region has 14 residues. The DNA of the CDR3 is TGCGCCAGCAGCCCACGGACAGGGAACACTGAAGCTTTCTTT. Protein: CASSPRTGNTEAFF.

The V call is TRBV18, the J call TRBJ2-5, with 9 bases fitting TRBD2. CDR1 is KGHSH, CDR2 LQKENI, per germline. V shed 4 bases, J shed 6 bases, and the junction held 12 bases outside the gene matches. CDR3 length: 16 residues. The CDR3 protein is CASSRASGTQAKTQYF. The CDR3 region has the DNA TGTGCCAGCTCACGGGCTAGCGGGACCCAAGCGAAGACCCAGTACTTC.

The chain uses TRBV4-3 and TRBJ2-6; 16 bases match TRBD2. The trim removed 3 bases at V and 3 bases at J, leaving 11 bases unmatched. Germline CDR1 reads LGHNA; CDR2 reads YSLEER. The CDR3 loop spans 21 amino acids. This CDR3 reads CASSQHPGTSGGAGGANVLTF. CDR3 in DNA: TGCGCCAGCAGCCAGCATCCCGGGACTAGCGGGGGGGCTGGTGGGGCCAACGTCCTGACTTTC.

This chain's CDR3 is CASSWDRAPGNTIYF. The CDR3 DNA is TGTGCCAGCAGTTGGGACCGGGCTCCGGGAAACACCATATATTTT. The J gene is TRBJ1-3, the V gene TRBV6-5; possibly TRBD1 for D (5 bases). Germline CDR1 and CDR2: MNHEY and SVGAGI. The CDR3 has 15 residues. Trimming left V 4 bases short and J 4 bases short, with 14 bases between.

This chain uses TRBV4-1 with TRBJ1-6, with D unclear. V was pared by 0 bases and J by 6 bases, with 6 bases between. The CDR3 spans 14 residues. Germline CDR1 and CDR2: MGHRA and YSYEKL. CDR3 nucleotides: TGCGCCAGCAGCCAAGAGTCGGTTAATTCACCCCTCCACTTT. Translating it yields CASSQESVNSPLHF.

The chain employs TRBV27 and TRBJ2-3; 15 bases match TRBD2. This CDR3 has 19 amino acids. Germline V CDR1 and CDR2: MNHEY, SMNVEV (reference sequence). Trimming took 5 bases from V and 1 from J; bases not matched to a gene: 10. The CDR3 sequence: CASSPRGTSGRLGTDTQYF. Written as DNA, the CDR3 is TGTGCCAGCAGTCCTCGGGGGACTAGCGGGAGGCTTGGCACAGATACGCAGTATTTT.

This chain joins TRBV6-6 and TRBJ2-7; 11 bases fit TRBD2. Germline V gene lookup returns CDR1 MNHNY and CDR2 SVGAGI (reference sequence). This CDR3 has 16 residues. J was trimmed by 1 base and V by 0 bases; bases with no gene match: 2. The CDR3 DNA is TGTGCCAGCAGTTACTCCGGGACTAGCGGATCCTACGAGCAGTACTTC. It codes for CASSYSGTSGSYEQYF.

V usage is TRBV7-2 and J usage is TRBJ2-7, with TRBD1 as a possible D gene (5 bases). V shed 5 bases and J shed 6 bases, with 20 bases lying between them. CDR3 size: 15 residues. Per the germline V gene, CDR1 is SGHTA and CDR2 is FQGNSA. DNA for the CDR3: TGTGCCAGCAGCGAAGGTCGACAGCTTCCCGGCGAGCAGTACTTC. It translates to CASSEGRQLPGEQYF.

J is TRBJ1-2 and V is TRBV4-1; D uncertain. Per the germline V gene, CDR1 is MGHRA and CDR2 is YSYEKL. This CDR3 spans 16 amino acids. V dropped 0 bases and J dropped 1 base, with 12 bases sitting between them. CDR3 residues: CASSQDPGRINYGYTF. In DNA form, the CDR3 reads TGCGCCAGCAGCCAAGATCCAGGCAGAATTAACTATGGCTACACCTTC.

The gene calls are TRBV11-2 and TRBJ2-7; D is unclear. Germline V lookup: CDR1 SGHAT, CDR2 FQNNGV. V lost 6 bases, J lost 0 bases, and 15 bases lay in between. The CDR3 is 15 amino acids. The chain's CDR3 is CASSTISPYSYEQYF. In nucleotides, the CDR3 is TGTGCCAGCAGTACGATTTCCCCATACTCCTACGAGCAGTACTTC. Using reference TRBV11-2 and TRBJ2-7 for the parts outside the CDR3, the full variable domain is EAGVAQSPRYKIIEKRQSVAFWCNPISGHATLYWYQQILGQGPKLLIQFQNNGVVDDSQLPKDRFSAERLKGVDSTLKIQPAKLEDSAVYLCASSTISPYSYEQYFGPGTRLTVT.

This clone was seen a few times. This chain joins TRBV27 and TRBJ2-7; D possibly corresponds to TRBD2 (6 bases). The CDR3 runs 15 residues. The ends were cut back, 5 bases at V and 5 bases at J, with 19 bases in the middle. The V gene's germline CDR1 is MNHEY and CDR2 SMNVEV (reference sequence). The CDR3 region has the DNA TGTGCCAGCAGTCGAGTCGGGGGACGAGTCGACGAGCAGTACTTC. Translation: CASSRVGGRVDEQYF.

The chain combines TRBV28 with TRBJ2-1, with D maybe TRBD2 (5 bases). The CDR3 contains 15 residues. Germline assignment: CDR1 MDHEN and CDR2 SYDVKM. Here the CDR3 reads CAATHGSLGVNEQFF. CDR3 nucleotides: TGTGCAGCGACCCACGGAAGCCTCGGGGTGAATGAGCAGTTCTTC. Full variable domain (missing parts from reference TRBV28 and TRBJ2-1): DVKVTQSSRYLVKRTGEKVFLECVQDMDHENMFWYRQDPGLGLRLIYFSYDVKMKEKGDIPEGYSVSREKKERFSLILESASTNQTSMYLCAATHGSLGVNEQFFGPGTRLTVL.

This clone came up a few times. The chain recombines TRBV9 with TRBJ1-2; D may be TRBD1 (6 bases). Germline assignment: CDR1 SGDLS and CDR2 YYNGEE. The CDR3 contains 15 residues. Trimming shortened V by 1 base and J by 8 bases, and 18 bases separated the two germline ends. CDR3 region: CASSVSTGPLYGYTF. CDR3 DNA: TGTGCCAGCAGCGTAAGCACAGGGCCTCTCTACGGCTACACCTTC. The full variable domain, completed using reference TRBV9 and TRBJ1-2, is DSGVTQTPKHLITATGQRVTLRCSPRSGDLSVYWYQQSLDQGLQFLIQYYNGEERAKGNILERFSAQQFPDLHSELNLSSLELGDSALYFCASSVSTGPLYGYTFGSGTRLTVV.